One TCR beta chain is described in this entry. Its cognate antigen is unknown. The data are from a study of T cells in narcolepsy. Germline CDR1 is SGHRS and CDR2 is YFSETQ. The CDR3 extends over 15 amino acids. V was clipped by 2 bases and J by 6 bases; unmatched bases: 2. The study, taken as a whole, reports: Some memory CD4+ repertoires had no autoreactive clone sequences.

Only in-frame clones appear in the TCRdb table, and some are missing; sequencing was by immunoSEQ multiplex PCR. Here the sample spans about 24,000 clones, 65% to 90% being singletons. The chain combines TRBV5-1 with TRBJ2-2; TRBD1 agrees at 12 bases. Material: memory (CD45RA-) CD4+ T cells from blood. This TCR derives from a human donor in good health. The chain's CDR3 is CASSLRDRGPGELFF. In DNA, the CDR3 is TGCGCCAGCAGCTTAAGGGACAGGGGGCCCGGGGAGCTGTTTTTT.